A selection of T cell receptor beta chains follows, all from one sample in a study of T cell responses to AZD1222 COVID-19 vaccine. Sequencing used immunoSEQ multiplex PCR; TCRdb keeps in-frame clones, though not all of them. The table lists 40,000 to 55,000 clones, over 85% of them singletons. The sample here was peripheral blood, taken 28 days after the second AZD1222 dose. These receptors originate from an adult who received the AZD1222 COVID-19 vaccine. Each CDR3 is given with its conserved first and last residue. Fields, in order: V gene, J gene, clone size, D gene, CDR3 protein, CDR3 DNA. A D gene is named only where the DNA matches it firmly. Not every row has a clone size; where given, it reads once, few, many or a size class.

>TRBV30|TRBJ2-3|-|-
CAWSNPPLGDTQYF
TGTGCCTGGAGTAATCCCCCCTTAGGAGATACGCAGTATTTT
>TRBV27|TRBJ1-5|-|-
CASSSGTVRSQPQHF
TGTGCCAGCAGTTCAGGGACGGTGAGATCTCAGCCCCAGCATTTT
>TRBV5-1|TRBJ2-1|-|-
CASIPGNRNEQFF
TGCGCCAGCATTCCTGGAAATCGGAATGAGCAGTTCTTC
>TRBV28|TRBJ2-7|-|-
CASSLGLAINEQYF
TGTGCCAGCAGTCTCGGCCTAGCGATCAACGAGCAGTACTTC
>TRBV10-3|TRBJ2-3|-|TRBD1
CAISERGTGQTDTQYF
TGTGCCATCAGTGAGCGGGGGACAGGGCAAACAGATACGCAGTATTTT
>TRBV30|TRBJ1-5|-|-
CAWTGGSNQPQHF
TGTGCCTGGACGGGGGGAAGCAATCAGCCCCAGCATTTT
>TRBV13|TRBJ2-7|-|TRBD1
CASSSAGGPRYEQYF
TGTGCCAGCAGCTCGGCAGGGGGCCCTCGCTACGAGCAGTACTTC
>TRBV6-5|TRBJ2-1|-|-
CASSYAYGGSEQFF
TGTGCCAGCAGTTACGCCTATGGGGGCAGTGAGCAGTTCTTC
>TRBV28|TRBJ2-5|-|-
CASSQGWVETQYF
TGTGCCAGCAGCCAGGGTTGGGTGGAGACCCAGTACTTC
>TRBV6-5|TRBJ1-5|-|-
CASRRGAYSNQPQHF
TGTGCCAGCAGGAGGGGGGCTTATAGCAATCAGCCCCAGCATTTT
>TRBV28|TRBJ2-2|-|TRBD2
CASSFLAGGTGELFF
TGTGCCAGCAGTTTTTTAGCGGGAGGCACCGGGGAGCTGTTTTTT
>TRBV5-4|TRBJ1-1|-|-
CASTLGGVNTEAFF
TGTGCCAGCACCCTAGGGGGGGTGAACACTGAAGCTTTCTTT
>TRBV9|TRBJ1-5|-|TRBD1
CASSVAGTGVQPQHF
TGTGCCAGCAGCGTAGCTGGGACAGGGGTACAGCCCCAGCATTTT
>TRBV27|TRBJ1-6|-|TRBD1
CASSPSLRGTVRFNSPLHF
TGTGCCAGCAGTCCAAGTTTAAGGGGGACAGTACGTTTTAATTCACCCCTCCACTTT
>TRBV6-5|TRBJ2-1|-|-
CASSPRRGEQFF
TGTGCCAGCAGTCCCCGTAGGGGTGAGCAGTTCTTC
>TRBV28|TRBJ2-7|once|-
CASSLYGQGISYEQYF
TGTGCCAGCAGTTTATACGGGCAGGGGATCTCCTACGAGCAGTACTTC
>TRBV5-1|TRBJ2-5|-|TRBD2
CASSLSGTETQYF
TGCGCCAGCAGCCTTAGCGGGACGGAGACCCAGTACTTC
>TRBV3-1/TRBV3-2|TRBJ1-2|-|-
CASSQEGRGTGYGYTF
TGTGCCAGCAGCCAAGAAGGAAGGGGAACGGGCTATGGCTACACCTTC
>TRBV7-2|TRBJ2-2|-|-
CASSLNWATGELFF
TGTGCCAGCAGCTTAAACTGGGCGACCGGGGAGCTGTTTTTT
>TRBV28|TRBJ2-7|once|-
CASSLRSGYEQYF
TGTGCCAGCAGTTTAAGATCCGGTTACGAGCAGTACTTC
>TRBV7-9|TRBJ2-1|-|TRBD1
CASSHQGQNYNEQFF
TGTGCCAGCAGCCACCAGGGACAGAACTACAATGAGCAGTTCTTC
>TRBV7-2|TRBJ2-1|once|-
CASSFELDSSYNEQFF
TGTGCCAGCAGCTTCGAATTGGACAGCTCCTACAATGAGCAGTTCTTC
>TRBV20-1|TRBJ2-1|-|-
CSASGVPVDEQFF
TGCAGTGCTAGTGGAGTCCCGGTCGATGAGCAGTTCTTC
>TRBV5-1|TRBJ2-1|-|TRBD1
CASSLVGTASYNEQFF
TGCGCCAGCAGCTTGGTGGGGACAGCGTCCTACAATGAGCAGTTCTTC
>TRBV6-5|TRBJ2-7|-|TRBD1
CASTLGTGGHEQYF
TGTGCCAGCACCCTCGGGACAGGGGGCCACGAGCAGTACTTC
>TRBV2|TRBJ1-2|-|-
CASSGIWTDYGYTF
TGTGCCAGCAGTGGGATATGGACAGACTATGGCTACACCTTC
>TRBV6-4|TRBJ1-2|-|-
CASSDSGAYTF
TGTGCCAGCAGTGACTCCGGGGCATACACCTTC
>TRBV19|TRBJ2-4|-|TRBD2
CASSTTPTSGGNIQYF
TGTGCCAGTAGTACTACCCCCACTAGCGGTGGAAACATTCAGTACTTC
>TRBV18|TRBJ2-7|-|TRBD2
CASSESGRAEEQYF
TGTGCCAGCTCAGAAAGCGGGAGGGCCGAGGAGCAGTACTTC
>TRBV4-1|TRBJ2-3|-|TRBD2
CASSQGMLAGVKDTQYF
TGCGCCAGCAGCCAAGGGATGTTGGCGGGAGTAAAAGATACGCAGTATTTT
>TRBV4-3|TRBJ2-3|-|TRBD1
CASSLTGERTDTQYF
TGCGCCAGCAGCCTTACAGGGGAGAGGACAGATACGCAGTATTTT
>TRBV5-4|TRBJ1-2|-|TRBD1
CASSPDRGRHGYTF
TGTGCCAGCAGCCCGGACAGGGGGCGGCATGGCTACACCTTC
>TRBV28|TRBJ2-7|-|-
CASSLPGRSYEQYF
TGTGCCAGCAGTTTGCCGGGACGATCCTACGAGCAGTACTTC
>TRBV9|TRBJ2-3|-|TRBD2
CASSARTSGRATDTQYF
TGTGCCAGCAGCGCGAGGACTAGCGGGAGGGCCACAGATACGCAGTATTTT
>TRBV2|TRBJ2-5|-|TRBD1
CASSGIRDRGRVGTQYF
TGTGCCAGCAGTGGTATCCGGGACAGGGGGCGCGTAGGGACCCAGTACTTC
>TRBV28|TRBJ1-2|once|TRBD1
CASSLGTGGNAGDGYTF
TGTGCCAGCAGTTTGGGGACAGGGGGGAATGCGGGAGATGGCTACACCTTC
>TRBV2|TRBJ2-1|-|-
CASSDPGLPNEQFF
TGTGCCAGCAGTGACCCGGGACTTCCTAATGAGCAGTTCTTC
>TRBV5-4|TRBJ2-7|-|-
CASSGNSATYEQYF
TGTGCCAGCAGCGGCAATAGCGCAACCTACGAGCAGTACTTC
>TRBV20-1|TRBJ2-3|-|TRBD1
CSASPDRNTDTQYF
TGCAGTGCTAGTCCGGACAGGAACACAGATACGCAGTATTTT
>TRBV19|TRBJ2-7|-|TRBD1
CASSQPGQRVYEQYF
TGTGCCAGTAGCCAACCGGGACAGCGAGTCTACGAGCAGTACTTC
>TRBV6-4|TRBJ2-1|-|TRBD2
CASTQGAGGEQFF
TGTGCCAGCACCCAGGGAGCGGGAGGTGAGCAGTTCTTC
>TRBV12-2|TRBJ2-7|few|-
CASRFGQPGTEQYF
TGTGCAAGTCGCTTCGGACAGCCGGGGACTGAGCAGTACTTC
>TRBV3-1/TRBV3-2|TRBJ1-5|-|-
CASSQRGLGDSNQPQHF
TGTGCCAGCAGCCAACGGGGTTTGGGGGATAGCAATCAGCCCCAGCATTTT
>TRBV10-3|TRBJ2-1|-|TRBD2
CAIRPSGIHEQFF
TGTGCCATCAGGCCTAGCGGGATCCATGAGCAGTTCTTC
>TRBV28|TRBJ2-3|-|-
CASTDPGDTQYF
TGTGCCAGCACCGATCCGGGAGATACGCAGTATTTT
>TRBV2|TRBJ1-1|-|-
CASSEASVGNTEAFF
TGTGCCAGCAGTGAAGCCTCGGTTGGGAACACTGAAGCTTTCTTT
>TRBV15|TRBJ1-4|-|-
CATSRGGANEKLFF
TGTGCCACCAGCAGAGGGGGAGCTAATGAAAAACTGTTTTTT
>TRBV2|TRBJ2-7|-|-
CASRMDGDYEQYF
TGTGCCAGCAGGATGGACGGAGACTACGAGCAGTACTTC
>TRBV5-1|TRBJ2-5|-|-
CASSLGVGETQYF
TGCGCCAGCAGCTTGGGGGTAGGGGAGACCCAGTACTTC
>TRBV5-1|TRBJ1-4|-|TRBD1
CASSYGTGAEVEKLFF
TGCGCCAGCAGCTACGGGACAGGGGCGGAAGTTGAAAAACTGTTTTTT
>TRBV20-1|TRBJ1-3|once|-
CSAVGNTIYF
TGCAGTGCTGTTGGAAACACCATATATTTT
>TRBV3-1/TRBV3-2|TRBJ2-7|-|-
CASSQEKGSIYEQYF
TGTGCCAGCAGCCAAGAAAAGGGATCAATCTACGAGCAGTACTTC
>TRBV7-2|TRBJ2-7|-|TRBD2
CASSRTSGSYEQYF
TGTGCCAGCAGTCGGACTAGCGGGAGCTACGAGCAGTACTTC